Detailed here is one T cell receptor (beta chain). As yet, its antigen is unknown. The CDR3 has 16 amino acids. Deletions cut 0 bases from V and 0 bases from J, with 9 bases between. From germline, CDR1 is SGHDN and CDR2 FVKESK. These data come from a study of cytomegalovirus exposure and HLA in healthy donors. Study-level information: Counted in an early data release were some 81 million unique TCRs from HLA-typed donors. Notes on the study in general: Reports indicate that TCR beta sequences accurately predicted the HLA-A and HLA-B alleles of most subjects. CMV antigen specificity was confirmed in vitro for a few CMV-associated chains. Later on, an analysis found that several of the most significant clusters appeared to be linked to common viral pathogens, which included parvovirus B19.

It was with 60 Vbeta and 13 Jbeta primers that the PCR ran. Clones were sequenced by immunoSEQ multiplex PCR, and TCRdb holds only the in-frame ones, with some missing. Listed are roughly 50,000 clones; 20% to 30% falls within the top ten. V is TRBV14 and J is TRBJ2-1; D not resolved. The sequenced sample consisted of PBMCs. This TCR was sampled from a man between 40 and 49 years old in good health and CMV-seropositive. The DNA for the CDR3 is TGTGCCAGCAGCCAAGATTGGTCGAGCTCCTACAATGAGCAGTTCTTC. This gives the protein CASSQDWSSSYNEQFF.